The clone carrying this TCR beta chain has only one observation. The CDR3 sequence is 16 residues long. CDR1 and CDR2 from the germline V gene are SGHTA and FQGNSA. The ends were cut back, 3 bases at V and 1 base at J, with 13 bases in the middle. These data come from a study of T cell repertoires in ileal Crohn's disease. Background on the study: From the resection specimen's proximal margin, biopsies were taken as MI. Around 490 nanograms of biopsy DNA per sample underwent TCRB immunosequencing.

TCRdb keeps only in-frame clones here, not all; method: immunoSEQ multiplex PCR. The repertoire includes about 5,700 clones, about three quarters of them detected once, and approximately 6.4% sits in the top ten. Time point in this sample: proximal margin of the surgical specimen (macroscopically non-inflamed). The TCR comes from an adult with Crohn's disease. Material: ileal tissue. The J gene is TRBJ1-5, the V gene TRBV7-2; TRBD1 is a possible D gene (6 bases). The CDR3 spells CASSFMTGGSNQPQHF. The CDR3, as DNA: TGTGCCAGCAGCTTTATGACAGGAGGGAGCAATCAGCCCCAGCATTTT.